The sequence of this T cell receptor beta chain was determined in a study of cytomegalovirus exposure and HLA in healthy donors (dated by TCRdb to between 2016 and 2019). Notes on the research overall: An earlier analysis of several hundred of the donors reported 250 to 300 Gb of sequence data and roughly 100 million unique TCR beta sequences from 150 million to 200 million T cells. The study profiled the T cell repertoires of 500 to 800 subjects by immunosequencing and related them to cytomegalovirus serostatus. In a later genetic analysis, genome-wide SNP genotypes for about three fifths of the roughly 670 donors were used, and that subset was treated as a discovery cohort. A later analysis re-examined previously published TCR beta repertoires from 610 or so donors and added high-resolution HLA genotyping to investigate patterns of TCR occurrence. An earlier analysis of nearly 600 of the donors applied high-throughput TCR beta sequencing to assess whether each TCR beta V gene segment acted as functional or pseudogenic. On average, over 200,000 unique TCR beta nucleotide sequences were sequenced per donor among roughly 430 genotyped donors of the cohort, with roughly 18% of those sequences being non-productive. An early release covering roughly 600 HLA-typed donors comprised roughly 300 gigabases of sequencing data and 85 million or so unique TCR sequences. Several DR-DQ haplotypes were treated as single units for association and clustering because of strong linkage in the cohort. HLA typing covered class I and class II loci at four-digit resolution. To predict cytomegalovirus infection status, the study brought together high-throughput TCR immunosequencing, statistical association of individual TCRs with disease status, and machine learning. Along with the approximately 600-subject first cohort, a separate validation cohort of about 110 different subjects was used. The study aimed to test whether signatures of past pathogen exposure could be identified by cataloging public T cell receptors. The number of typed donors differed by locus: about 620-630 for A, B, C, DRB1 and DQB1; approximately 520 for DQA1; approximately 600 for DPA1; and around 490 for DPB1. The later analysis used no new phenotypic data to find candidate immune exposures, relying instead on TCR beta sequences and their occurrence across donors. Of the 398 genotyped donors, 81% fell in the genetic ancestry cluster associated with self-reported Caucasian donors. All discovery cohort repertoires had been generated on a single sequencing platform. Donor age, sex, ethnicity and CMV serostatus were compiled alongside the repertoire data. What the research found in general, with its limitations: A total of 150 or so TCR beta chains were listed by the study as associated with cytomegalovirus. A later analysis found that TCR association rates varied across HLA loci, with DRB1 alleles showing the most associated TCRs and HLA-C alleles the fewest. Correlated functional status among segregating V segments might be attributable to linkage disequilibrium, but an unknown experimental factor could not be ruled out. Some IMGT-functional V segments, including TRBV6-2 and TRBV6-3, could not be told apart with the 87-base-pair reads, so those segments were excluded. The cohort was sequenced for TCR beta chains only, and without alpha or paired-chain data the features that could be detected were limited. A group of highly shared sequence variants was considered likely to be a technical artifact of the sequencing pipeline. HLA typing was unavailable for some donors at each locus, so association tests used only the typed subset. In an earlier analysis of about 550 of the donors, most TCR beta V segments were observed in productive rearrangements about 90% or about 30% of the time, broadly matching IMGT annotations. A further reported finding was that TCR beta sequences accurately predicted the HLA-A and HLA-B alleles for most subjects in the first cohort. In a later analysis, most CMV-associated TCR beta chains were found to appear HLA-restricted, with HLA associations seemingly driven largely by CMV exposure. The only immune exposure information available for the cohort was CMV serostatus. In a later analysis, HLA-associated TCR beta chains were found to be more clonally expanded and to have lower generation probabilities than equally common non-associated chains. Because counts were too low, about 18 rarely observed V segments, including chromosome 9 orphons, were excluded from the earlier analysis of several hundred of the donors. At a false discovery rate of 0.05, a later analysis linked under 20,000 TCR beta sequences to specific HLA alleles. In vitro tests confirmed that a few of the cytomegalovirus-associated TCR beta chains recognize cytomegalovirus antigens. In both the original and validation cohorts, the classifier was reported to diagnose cytomegalovirus status with high specificity and sensitivity. The authors suggested that the approach could potentially be generalized to other disease states and immunological phenotypes. An association between a missense DCLRE1C variant and V-gene and J-gene trimming of TCR beta chains was found in a later genetic analysis and replicated in an independent cohort. When HLA alleles, especially DR and DQ, strongly co-occurred, attributing TCR associations to individual alleles was difficult. Compared with the approximately 670-donor mean, donors in an Asian-associated ancestry cluster had fewer N-insertions in productive TCRs, according to a later genetic analysis. While some public TCRs were present in many individuals, most TCR sequences turned up only very rarely across donors. In a later analysis, several top co-occurrence clusters were reported to appear linked to parvovirus B19, influenza, CMV and Epstein-Barr virus. Presence/absence analyses assumed roughly uniform sequencing depth across donors, an assumption that may not hold.

To prepare the library, the immunoSEQ multiplex PCR assay was applied. The multiplex PCR relied on a mix of 60 forward primers for TCR Vbeta segments and 13 reverse primers for TCR Jbeta segments. A multiplex PCR assay on genomic DNA amplified the CDR3 region of rearranged TCR beta genes. The Illumina HiSeq System was used to sequence the amplified TCR beta libraries as 87-base-pair reads. Concerning the study's data processing: A later analysis tallied around 82 million unique TCR beta chains across the approximately 670 repertoires, and approximately 11 million of those chains were shared by two or more donors. Raw reads were error-corrected and collapsed into unique sequences by a nearest-neighbor algorithm in which closely related sequences were merged to remove PCR and sequencing errors. To assign V, D and J gene segments, CDR3 sequences were aligned to IMGT reference sequences. Each retained sequence needed at least a six-nucleotide match to both a V gene segment and a J gene segment. A rearrangement counted as productive if the CDR3 had no stop codons and remained in frame with V and J, and every other rearrangement counted as non-productive. Following IMGT convention, CDR3 was defined as the stretch from the second conserved V-encoded cysteine to the conserved J-encoded phenylalanine. Sequences without an unambiguous match to a single V gene segment were excluded from the earlier analysis of almost 600 of the donors. In an earlier analysis of about 590 of the donors, a V segment was called functional when productive rearrangements were above 56.7%, and segregating when the standard deviation between donors exceeded 5%. A statistical classification framework was built for diagnosing cytomegalovirus status from the catalog of TCR beta chain sequences. In a later analysis, TCR nucleotide sequences were compared against IMGT/GENE-DB human TR gene sequences so that V and J genes could be assigned. A later analysis assigned CDR3 sequences and most-parsimonious VDJ recombination scenarios with the TCRdist pipeline. In a later analysis, each TCR beta chain was defined by its CDR3 amino acid sequence together with its V-gene family, and reads without a unique V-gene family were excluded. To address suspected cross-contamination and a sequencing artifact, a later analysis removed approximately 590 highly shared, low-generation-probability nucleotide sequences. A later analysis calculated a clonal expansion index for each public chain from normalized within-repertoire ranks of inferred template counts. In a later analysis, generation probabilities were computed using a VDJ recombination model fitted to out-of-frame rearrangements, and the results were checked against IGoR. A later analysis scored TCR-TCR, TCR-HLA and TCR-CMV co-occurrence with hypergeometric tests, applying a repertoire-size bias correction to TCR pairs. In a later analysis, false discovery rates were estimated by permuting HLA or CMV assignments 20 times. A later analysis grouped co-occurring TCRs with DBSCAN, adding TCRdist sequence similarity when clustering within HLA-allele-positive subsets. Co-occurrence clustering excluded repertoires with fewer than 30,000 or more than 120,000 public chains, plus five with anomalous nucleotide sharing. In TCRdb, the immuneACCESS table is reduced to in-frame sequences with V and J assigned. These tables do not hold every clone; where another copy was compared, an unresolved V gene accounts for under half, and the others remain unexplained. The DNA gave D and trimming, while V, J and clone size come from that table. The sample data list over 65,000 clones, and around four fifths of these were observed just once. The ten largest clones represent about 7% of the sample.

The cohort consisted of hundreds of healthy bone marrow donors. All cohort members were sampled while nominally healthy, although unrecorded immune exposures were likely present. CMV serostatus was positive for about 300 and negative for about half of the roughly 670 cohort members, and was not recorded for this donor. A peripheral blood sample was provided by each donor, and peripheral blood mononuclear cells were used for TCR beta sequencing. The Qiagen DNeasy Blood Extraction Kit was used to extract genomic DNA from the blood cell samples. As concerns this clone: No cognate antigen has been identified for it. Per-base quality was not reported, and no clone a single base away is much larger than it.

V and J are trimmed by 1 base and 3 bases, and the gene matches miss 5 bases of the junction. Its CDR3 holds 16 amino acids, cysteine through phenylalanine. CDR3 DNA is the only sequence kept; it has 48 bases, read in frame from the first base. The CDR1 and CDR2 encoded by the germline V gene are LGHNA and YSLEER. The receptor was derived from a human donor in good health. The chain uses TRBV4-3 and TRBJ1-4, with 7 central nucleotides matching TRBD1. The sample consisted of PBMCs. CDR3 sequence: CASSQAPGGSNEKLFF. The DNA is TGCGCCAGCAGCCAAGCCCCAGGGGGTTCTAATGAAAAACTGTTTTTT.